This T cell receptor beta chain originates from a study of monozygotic twins with inflammatory bowel disease. Study results and limitations: Patient repertoires may have gained variability from differing immunosuppressive treatments. Twins with IBD were found to have lower TCRbeta diversity (inverse Simpson) than healthy co-twins.

TCRdb reprocessed the 5' RACE reads, keeping one entry per CDR3 protein, no DNA. Here the sample table reports tens of thousands of distinct CDR3 sequences. In the case of this clonotype: Its target is unknown.

CDR3 length: 16 amino acids. From germline, CDR1 is SGHVS and CDR2 FNYEAQ. This sequence originates from a human donor with ulcerative colitis or Crohn's disease, or a healthy co-twin of an affected twin (not recorded which). This chain joins TRBV7-6 and TRBJ2-2. Sequences were obtained from blood. The CDR3: CASSLTLATNTGELFF.